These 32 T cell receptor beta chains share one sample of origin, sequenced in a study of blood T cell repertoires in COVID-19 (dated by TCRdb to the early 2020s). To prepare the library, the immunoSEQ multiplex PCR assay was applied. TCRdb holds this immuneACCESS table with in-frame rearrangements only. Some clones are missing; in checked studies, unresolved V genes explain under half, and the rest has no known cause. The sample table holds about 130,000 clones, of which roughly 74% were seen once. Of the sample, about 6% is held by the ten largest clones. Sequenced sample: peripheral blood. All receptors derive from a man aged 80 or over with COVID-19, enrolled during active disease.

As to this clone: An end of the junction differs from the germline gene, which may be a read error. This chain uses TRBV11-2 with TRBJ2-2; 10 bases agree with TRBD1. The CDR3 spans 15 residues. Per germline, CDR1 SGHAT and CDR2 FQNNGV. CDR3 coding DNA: TGTGCCAGCAGCCGACAGGGGGCGAATACCGGGGAGCTGTTTTTT. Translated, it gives CASSRQGANTGELFF.

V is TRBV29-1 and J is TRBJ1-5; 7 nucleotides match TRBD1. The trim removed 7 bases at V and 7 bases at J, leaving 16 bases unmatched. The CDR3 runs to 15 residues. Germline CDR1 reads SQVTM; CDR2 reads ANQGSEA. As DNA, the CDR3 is TGCAGCGCGACCGCAGACGACAGGGACGGCCAGCCCCAGCATTTT. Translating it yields CSATADDRDGQPQHF.

The CDR3 DNA sequence: TGTGCCAGCAGCGCGGGACTAGCGGGCTACGAGCAGTACTTC. Translation gives CASSAGLAGYEQYF. The V gene is TRBV7-2, the J gene TRBJ2-7, with TRBD2 matching 12 bases. V shed 5 bases and J 3 bases; nucleotides not matched to a gene: 2. Germline-derived CDR1 and CDR2 are SGHTA and FQGNSA. CDR3 length equals 14 residues.

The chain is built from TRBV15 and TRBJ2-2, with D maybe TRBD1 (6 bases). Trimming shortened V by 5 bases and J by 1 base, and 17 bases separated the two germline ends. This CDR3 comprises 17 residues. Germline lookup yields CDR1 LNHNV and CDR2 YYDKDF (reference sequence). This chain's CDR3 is CATSRGMRQENTGELFF. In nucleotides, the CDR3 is TGTGCCACCAGCCGAGGAATGAGACAGGAGAACACCGGGGAGCTGTTTTTT.

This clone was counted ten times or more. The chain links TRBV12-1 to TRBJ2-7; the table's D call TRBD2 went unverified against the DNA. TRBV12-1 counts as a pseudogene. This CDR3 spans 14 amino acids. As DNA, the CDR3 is TGTGCCAGCAGCCCCTCGGGACTTTCCTACGAGCAGTACTTC. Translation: CASSPSGLSYEQYF.

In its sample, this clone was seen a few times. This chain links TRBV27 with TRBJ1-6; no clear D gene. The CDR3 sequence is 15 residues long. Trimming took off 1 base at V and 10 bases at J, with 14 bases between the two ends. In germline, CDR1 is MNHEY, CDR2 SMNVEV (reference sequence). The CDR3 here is CASSLLGLPDSPLHF. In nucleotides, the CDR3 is TGTGCCAGCAGTTTATTGGGCCTCCCTGACTCACCCCTCCACTTT.

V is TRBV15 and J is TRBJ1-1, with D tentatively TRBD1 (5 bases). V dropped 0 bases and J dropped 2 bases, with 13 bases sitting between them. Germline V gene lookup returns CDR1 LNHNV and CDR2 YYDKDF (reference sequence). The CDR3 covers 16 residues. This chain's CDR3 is CATSRDPRQFNTEAFF. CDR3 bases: TGTGCCACCAGCAGAGATCCCCGACAGTTTAACACTGAAGCTTTCTTT.

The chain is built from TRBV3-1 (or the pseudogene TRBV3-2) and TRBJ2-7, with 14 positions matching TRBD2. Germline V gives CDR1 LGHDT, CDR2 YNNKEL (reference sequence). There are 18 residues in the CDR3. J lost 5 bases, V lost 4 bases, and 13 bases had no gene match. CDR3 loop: CASSPRSGLAGVRNEQYF. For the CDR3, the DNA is TGTGCCAGCAGCCCACGCTCGGGACTAGCGGGAGTTCGAAACGAGCAGTACTTC.

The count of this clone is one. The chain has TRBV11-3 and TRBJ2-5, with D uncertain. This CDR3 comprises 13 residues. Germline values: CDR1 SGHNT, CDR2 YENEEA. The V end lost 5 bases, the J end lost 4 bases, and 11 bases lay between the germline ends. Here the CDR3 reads CASSRRSRETQYF. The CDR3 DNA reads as TGTGCCAGCAGCCGAAGGAGTCGAGAGACCCAGTACTTC.

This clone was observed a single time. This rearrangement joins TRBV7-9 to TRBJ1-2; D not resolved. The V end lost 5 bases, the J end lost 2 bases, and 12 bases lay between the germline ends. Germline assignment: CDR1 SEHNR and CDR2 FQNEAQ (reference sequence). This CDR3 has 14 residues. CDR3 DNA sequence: TGTGCCAGCAGCCCCCCCTCGGGGAACTATGGCTACACCTTC. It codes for CASSPPSGNYGYTF. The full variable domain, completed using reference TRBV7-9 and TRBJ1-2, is DTGVSQNPRHKITKRGQNVTFRCDPISEHNRLYWYRQTLGQGPEFLTYFQNEAQLEKSRLLSDRFSAERPKGSFSTLEIQRTEQGDSAMYLCASSPPSGNYGYTFGSGTRLTVV.

The CDR3 region has the DNA TGCAGCGTTGAACGCGGGAGCGGGGATACGCAGTATTTT. As protein: CSVERGSGDTQYF. The rearrangement joins TRBV29-1 to TRBJ2-3; TRBD2 aligns across 7 bases. The CDR3 consists of 13 residues. Germline CDR1 is SQVTM and CDR2 is ANQGSEA. The trim removed 2 bases at V and 6 bases at J, leaving 5 bases unmatched.

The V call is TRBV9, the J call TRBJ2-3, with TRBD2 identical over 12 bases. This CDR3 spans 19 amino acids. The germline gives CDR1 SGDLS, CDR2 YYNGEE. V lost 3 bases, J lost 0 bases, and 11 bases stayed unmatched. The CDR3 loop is CASSDRWWTSGISTDTQYF. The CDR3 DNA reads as TGTGCCAGCAGCGACCGTTGGTGGACTAGCGGGATTAGCACAGATACGCAGTATTTT.

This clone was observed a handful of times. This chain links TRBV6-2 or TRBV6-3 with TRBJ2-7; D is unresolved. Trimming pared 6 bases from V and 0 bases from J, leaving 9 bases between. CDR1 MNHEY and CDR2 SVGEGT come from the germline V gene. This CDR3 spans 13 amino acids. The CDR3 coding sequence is TGTGCCAGCAGCCCTTTCCTCTCCTACGAGCAGTACTTC. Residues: CASSPFLSYEQYF.

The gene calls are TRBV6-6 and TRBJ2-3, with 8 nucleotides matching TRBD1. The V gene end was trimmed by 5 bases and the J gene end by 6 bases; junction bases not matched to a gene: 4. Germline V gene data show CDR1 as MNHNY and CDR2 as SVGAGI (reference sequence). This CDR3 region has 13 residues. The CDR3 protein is CASSRQGHDTQYF. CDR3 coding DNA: TGTGCCAGCAGTCGACAGGGGCATGATACGCAGTATTTT.

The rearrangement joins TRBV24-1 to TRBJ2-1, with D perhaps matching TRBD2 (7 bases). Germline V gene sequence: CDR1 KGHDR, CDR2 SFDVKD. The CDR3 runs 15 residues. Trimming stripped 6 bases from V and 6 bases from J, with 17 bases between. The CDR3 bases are TGTGCCACCAGTCAAATTGGGGGGGCAGGCAATGAGCAGTTCTTC. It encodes CATSQIGGAGNEQFF.

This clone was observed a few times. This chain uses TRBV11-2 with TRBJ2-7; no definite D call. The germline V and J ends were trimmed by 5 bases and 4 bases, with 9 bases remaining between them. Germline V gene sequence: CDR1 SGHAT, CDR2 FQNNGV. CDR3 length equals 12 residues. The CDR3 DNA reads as TGTGCCAGCAGCCAGCAGGAATACGAGCAGTACTTC. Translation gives CASSQQEYEQYF.

Here the CDR3 reads CASSRRGSSYNEQFF. For the CDR3, the DNA is TGCGCCAGCAGTCGGAGGGGTAGCTCCTACAATGAGCAGTTCTTC. This sequence joins TRBV23-1 and TRBJ2-1; perhaps TRBD2 as D (6 bases). TRBV23-1 is classed as an ORF, of uncertain function. The CDR3 sequence is 15 residues long. Trimming took 4 bases from V and 0 from J, leaving 10 bases between them.

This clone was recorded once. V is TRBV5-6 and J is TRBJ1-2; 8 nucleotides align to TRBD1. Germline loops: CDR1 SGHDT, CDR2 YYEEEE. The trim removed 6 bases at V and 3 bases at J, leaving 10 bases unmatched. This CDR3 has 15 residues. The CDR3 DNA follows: TGTGCCAGCACCCTGTCGACAGGGGCCTACTATGGCTACACCTTC. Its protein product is CASTLSTGAYYGYTF.

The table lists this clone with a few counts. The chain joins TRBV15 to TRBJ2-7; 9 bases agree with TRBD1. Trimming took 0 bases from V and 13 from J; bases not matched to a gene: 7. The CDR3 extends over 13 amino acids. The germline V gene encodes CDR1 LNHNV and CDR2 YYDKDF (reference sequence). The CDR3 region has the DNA TGTGCCACCAGCAGAGAGACCGGGACAGGGTTATACTTC. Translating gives CATSRETGTGLYF.

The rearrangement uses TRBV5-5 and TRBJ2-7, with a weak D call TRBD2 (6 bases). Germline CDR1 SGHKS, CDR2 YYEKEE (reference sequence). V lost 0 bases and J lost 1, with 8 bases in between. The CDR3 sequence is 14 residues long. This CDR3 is CASSLAGESYEQYF. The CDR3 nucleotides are TGTGCCAGCAGCTTGGCGGGAGAGTCCTACGAGCAGTACTTC.

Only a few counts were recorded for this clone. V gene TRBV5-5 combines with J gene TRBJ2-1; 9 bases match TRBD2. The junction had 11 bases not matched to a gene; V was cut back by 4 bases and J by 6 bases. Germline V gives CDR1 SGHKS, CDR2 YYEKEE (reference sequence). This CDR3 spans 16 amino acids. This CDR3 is CASSRYSGRSGNEQFF. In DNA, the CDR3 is TGTGCCAGCAGCCGATACAGCGGGAGGTCGGGCAATGAGCAGTTCTTC.

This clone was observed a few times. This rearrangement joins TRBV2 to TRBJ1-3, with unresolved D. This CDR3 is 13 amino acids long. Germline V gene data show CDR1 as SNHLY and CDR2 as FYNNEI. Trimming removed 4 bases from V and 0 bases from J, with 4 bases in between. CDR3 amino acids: CASSGDSGNTIYF. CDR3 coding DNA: TGTGCCAGCAGTGGAGACTCTGGAAACACCATATATTTT. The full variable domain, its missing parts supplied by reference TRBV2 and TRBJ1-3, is EPEVTQTPSHQVTQMGQEVILRCVPISNHLYFYWYRQILGQKVEFLVSFYNNEISEKSEIFDDQFSVERPDGSNFTLKIRSTKLEDSAMYFCASSGDSGNTIYFGEGSWLTVV.

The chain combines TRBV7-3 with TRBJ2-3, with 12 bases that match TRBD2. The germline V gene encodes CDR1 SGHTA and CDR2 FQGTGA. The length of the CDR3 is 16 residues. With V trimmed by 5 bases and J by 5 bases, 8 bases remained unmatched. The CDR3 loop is CASSVGLAGFGDTQYF. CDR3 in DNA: TGTGCCAGCAGCGTAGGACTAGCGGGATTTGGAGATACGCAGTATTTT. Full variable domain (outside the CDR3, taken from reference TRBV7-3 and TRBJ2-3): GAGVSQTPSNKVTEKGKYVELRCDPISGHTALYWYRQSLGQGPEFLIYFQGTGAADDSGLPNDRFFAVRPEGSVSTLKIQRTERGDSAVYLCASSVGLAGFGDTQYFGPGTRLTVL.

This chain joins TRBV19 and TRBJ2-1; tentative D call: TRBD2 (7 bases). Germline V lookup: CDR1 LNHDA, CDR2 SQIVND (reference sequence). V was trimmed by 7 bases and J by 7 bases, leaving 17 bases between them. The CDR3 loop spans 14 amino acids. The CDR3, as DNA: TGTGCCAGTACGAGGGGCAGGGGAGGGAATGAGCAGTTCTTC. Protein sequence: CASTRGRGGNEQFF.

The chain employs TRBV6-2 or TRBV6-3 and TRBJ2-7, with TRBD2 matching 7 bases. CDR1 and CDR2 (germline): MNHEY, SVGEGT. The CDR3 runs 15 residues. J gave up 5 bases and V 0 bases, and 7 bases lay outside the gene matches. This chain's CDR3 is CASSYSWREHDEQYF. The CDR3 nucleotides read TGTGCCAGCAGTTACTCGTGGCGGGAGCACGACGAGCAGTACTTC.

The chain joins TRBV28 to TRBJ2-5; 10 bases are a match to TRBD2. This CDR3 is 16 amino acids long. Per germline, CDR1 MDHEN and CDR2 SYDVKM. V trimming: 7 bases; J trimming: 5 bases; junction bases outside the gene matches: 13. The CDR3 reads CASTLYGTSASETQYF. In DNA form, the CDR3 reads TGTGCCAGCACTCTTTACGGGACTAGCGCGTCCGAGACCCAGTACTTC.

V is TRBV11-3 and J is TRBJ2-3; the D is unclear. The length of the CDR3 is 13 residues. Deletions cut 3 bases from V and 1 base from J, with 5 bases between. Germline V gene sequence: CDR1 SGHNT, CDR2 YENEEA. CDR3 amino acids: CASSFQGTDTQYF. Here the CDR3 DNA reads TGTGCCAGCAGCTTCCAGGGCACAGATACGCAGTATTTT.

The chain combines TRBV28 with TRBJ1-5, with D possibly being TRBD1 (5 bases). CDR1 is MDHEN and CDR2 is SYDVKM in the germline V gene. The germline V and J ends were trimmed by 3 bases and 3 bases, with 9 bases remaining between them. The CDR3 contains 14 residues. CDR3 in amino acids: CASSLTAYNQPQHF. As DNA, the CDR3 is TGTGCCAGCAGTTTGACAGCCTACAATCAGCCCCAGCATTTT.

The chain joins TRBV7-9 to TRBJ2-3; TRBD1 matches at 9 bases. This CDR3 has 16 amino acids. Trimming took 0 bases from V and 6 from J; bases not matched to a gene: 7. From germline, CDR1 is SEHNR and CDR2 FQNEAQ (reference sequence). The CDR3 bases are TGTGCCAGCAGCTTAGCGGTAACAGGGGGCATGGATACGCAGTATTTT. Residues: CASSLAVTGGMDTQYF.

In DNA form, the CDR3 reads TGTGCCAGCAGTTTACGGTTAGAGCAGTACTTC. Encoded protein: CASSLRLEQYF. The V call is TRBV28, the J call TRBJ2-7; D is uncertain. Germline CDR1 reads MDHEN; CDR2 reads SYDVKM. V was shortened by 2 bases and J by 7 bases, with 6 bases between the two germline ends. CDR3 length: 11 amino acids.

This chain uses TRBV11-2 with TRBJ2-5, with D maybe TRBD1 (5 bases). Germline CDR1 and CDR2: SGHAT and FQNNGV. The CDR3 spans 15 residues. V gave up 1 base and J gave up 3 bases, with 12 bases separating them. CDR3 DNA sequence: TGTGCCAGCAGCTTAGTGGGGCTTTATGAAGAGACCCAGTACTTC. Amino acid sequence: CASSLVGLYEETQYF. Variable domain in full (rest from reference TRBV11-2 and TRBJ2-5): EAGVAQSPRYKIIEKRQSVAFWCNPISGHATLYWYQQILGQGPKLLIQFQNNGVVDDSQLPKDRFSAERLKGVDSTLKIQPAKLEDSAVYLCASSLVGLYEETQYFGPGTRLLVL.

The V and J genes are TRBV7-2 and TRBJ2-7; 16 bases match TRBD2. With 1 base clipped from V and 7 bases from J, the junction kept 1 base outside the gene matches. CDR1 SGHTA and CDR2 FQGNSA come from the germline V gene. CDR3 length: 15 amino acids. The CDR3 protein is CASSLGGLAGGEQYF. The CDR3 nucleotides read TGTGCCAGCAGCTTAGGGGGACTAGCGGGAGGGGAGCAGTACTTC.